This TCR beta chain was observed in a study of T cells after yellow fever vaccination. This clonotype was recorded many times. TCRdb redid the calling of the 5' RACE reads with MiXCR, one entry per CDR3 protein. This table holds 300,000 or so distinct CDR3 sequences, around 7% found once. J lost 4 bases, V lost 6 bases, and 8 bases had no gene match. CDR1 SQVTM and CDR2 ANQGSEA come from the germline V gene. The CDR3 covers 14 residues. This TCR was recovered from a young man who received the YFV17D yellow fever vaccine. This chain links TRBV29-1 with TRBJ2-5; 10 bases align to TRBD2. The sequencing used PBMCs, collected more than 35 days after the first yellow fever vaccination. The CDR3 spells CSVELAGGGETQYF. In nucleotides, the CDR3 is TGCAGCGTAGAATTAGCGGGGGGCGGAGAGACCCAGTACTTC.